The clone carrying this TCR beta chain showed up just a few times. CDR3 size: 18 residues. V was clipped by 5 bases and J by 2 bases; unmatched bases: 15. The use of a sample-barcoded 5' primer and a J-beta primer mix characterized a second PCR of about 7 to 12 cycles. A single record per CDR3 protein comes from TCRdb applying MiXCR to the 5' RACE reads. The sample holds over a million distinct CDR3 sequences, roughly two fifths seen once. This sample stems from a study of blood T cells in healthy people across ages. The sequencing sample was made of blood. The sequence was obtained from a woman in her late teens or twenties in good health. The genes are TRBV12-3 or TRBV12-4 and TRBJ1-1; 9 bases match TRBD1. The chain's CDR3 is CASSRGRTGAHPNTEAFF. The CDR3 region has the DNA TGTGCCAGCAGTCGGGGAAGGACAGGGGCCCACCCAAACACTGAAGCTTTCTTT.